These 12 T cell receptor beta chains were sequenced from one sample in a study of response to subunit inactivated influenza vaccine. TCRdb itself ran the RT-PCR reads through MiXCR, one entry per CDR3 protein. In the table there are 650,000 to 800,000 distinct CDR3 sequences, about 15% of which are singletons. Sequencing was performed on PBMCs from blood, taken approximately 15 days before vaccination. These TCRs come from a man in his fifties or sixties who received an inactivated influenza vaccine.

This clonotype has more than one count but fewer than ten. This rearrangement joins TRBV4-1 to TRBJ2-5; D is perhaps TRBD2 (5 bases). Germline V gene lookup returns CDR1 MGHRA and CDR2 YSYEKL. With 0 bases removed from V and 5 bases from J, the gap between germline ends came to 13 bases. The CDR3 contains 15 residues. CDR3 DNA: TGCGCCAGCAGCCAAGAAGGGCTACCGGGGGAGACCCAGTACTTC. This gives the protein CASSQEGLPGETQYF.

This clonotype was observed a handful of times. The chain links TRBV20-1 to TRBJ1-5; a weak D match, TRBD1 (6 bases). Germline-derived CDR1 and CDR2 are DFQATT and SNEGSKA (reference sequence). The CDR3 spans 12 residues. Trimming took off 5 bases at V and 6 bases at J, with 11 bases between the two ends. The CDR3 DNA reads TGCAGTGCTGAACAGGGTACTCAGCCCCAGCATTTT. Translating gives CSAEQGTQPQHF.

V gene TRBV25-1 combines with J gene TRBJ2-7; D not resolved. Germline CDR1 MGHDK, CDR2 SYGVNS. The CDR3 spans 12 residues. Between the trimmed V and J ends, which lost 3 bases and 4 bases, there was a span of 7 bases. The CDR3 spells CASSDSLYEQYF. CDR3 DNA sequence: TGTGCCAGCAGTGATTCCCTTTACGAGCAGTACTTC.

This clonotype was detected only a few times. CDR3 sequence reads: CASSFIETQYF. The CDR3 region has the DNA TGTGCCAGCAGCTTCATAGAGACCCAGTACTTC. The chain couples TRBV5-5 to TRBJ2-5; D is unclear. Trimming took off 2 bases at V and 4 bases at J, with 3 bases between the two ends. The CDR3 loop spans 11 amino acids. The germline CDR1 and CDR2 sequences are SGHKS and YYEKEE (reference sequence).

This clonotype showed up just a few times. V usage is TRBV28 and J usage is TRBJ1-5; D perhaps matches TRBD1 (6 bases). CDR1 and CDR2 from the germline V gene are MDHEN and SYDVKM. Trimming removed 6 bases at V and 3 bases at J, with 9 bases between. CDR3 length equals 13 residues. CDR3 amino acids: CASRWTANQPQHF. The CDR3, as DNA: TGTGCCAGCAGATGGACAGCCAATCAGCCCCAGCATTTT.

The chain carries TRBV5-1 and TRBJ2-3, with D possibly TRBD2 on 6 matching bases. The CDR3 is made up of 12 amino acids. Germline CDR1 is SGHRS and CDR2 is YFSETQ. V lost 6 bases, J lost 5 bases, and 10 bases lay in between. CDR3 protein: CASNDGGDTQYF. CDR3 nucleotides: TGCGCCAGCAACGACGGGGGAGATACGCAGTATTTT.

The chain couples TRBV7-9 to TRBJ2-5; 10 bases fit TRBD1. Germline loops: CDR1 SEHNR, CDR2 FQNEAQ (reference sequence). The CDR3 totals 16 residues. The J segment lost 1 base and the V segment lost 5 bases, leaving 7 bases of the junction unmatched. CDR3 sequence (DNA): TGTGCCAGCAGCCTGGGGCGGGACAGGGGCCAAGAGACCCAGTACTTC. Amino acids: CASSLGRDRGQETQYF.

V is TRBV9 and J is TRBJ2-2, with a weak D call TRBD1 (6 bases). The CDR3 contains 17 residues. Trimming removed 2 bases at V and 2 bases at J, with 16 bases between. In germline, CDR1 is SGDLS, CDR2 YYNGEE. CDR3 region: CASSVSPGQINTGELFF. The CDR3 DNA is TGTGCCAGCAGCGTCAGCCCCGGACAGATTAACACCGGGGAGCTGTTTTTT.

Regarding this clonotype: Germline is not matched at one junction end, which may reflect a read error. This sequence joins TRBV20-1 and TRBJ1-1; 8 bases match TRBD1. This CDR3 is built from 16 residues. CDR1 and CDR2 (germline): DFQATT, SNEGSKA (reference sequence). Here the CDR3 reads CCARVLRDRKDTEAFF. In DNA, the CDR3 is TGCTGTGCTAGAGTCCTCCGGGACAGGAAGGACACTGAAGCTTTCTTT.

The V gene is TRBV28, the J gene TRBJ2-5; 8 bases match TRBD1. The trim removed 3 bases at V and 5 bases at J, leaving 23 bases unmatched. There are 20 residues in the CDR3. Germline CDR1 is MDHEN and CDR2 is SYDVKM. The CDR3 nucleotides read TGTGCCAGCAGTTTGGACAAAATAGGATCCACGGACAGGGCGCGGGAGACCCAGTACTTC. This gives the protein CASSLDKIGSTDRARETQYF. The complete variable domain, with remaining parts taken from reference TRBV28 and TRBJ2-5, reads DVKVTQSSRYLVKRTGEKVFLECVQDMDHENMFWYRQDPGLGLRLIYFSYDVKMKEKGDIPEGYSVSREKKERFSLILESASTNQTSMYLCASSLDKIGSTDRARETQYFGPGTRLLVL.

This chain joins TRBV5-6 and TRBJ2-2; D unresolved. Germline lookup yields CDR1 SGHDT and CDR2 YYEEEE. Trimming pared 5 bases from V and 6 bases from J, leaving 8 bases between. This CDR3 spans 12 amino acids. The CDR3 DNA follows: TGTGCCAGCAGTTCCAACGCCGGGGAGCTGTTTTTT. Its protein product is CASSSNAGELFF. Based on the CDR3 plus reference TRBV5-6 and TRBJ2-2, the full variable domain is DAGVTQSPTHLIKTRGQQVTLRCSPKSGHDTVSWYQQALGQGPQFIFQYYEEEERQRGNFPDRFSGHQFPNYSSELNVNALLLGDSALYLCASSSNAGELFFGEGSRLTVL.

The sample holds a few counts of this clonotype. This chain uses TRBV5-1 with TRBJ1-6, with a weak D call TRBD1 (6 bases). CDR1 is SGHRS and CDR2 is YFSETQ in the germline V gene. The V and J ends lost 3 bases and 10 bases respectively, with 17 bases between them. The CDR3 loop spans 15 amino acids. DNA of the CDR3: TGCGCCAGCAGCTCCCGGGACAAGGGTTTCTCACCCCTCCACTTT. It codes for CASSSRDKGFSPLHF.